The subject of this entry is one TCR beta chain. This clone turned up a few times. Its target antigen remains unknown. Base quality data are lacking; no much larger clone is found one base away. The sample originates from a study of beta chain features in type 1 diabetes (dated by TCRdb to the late 2010s). A note on the overall study: Mean age, gender distribution, total cell number and subset yield were not different between patients and healthy donors. A total of around 110,000,000 sorted cells were examined across all samples, and RNA yield correlated strongly with the number of cells per subset. The study compared the TCRB repertoires of sorted circulating CD4+ T cell subsets in recently diagnosed type 1 diabetes patients with those in matched healthy donors. Regulatory and stem cell-like memory subsets were obtained from only 8 patients and about 8 healthy donors, while naive and central memory subsets were obtained from all 30 or so donors.

The CDR3, cysteine through phenylalanine, is 13 amino acids long. The read is trimmed to its CDR3 DNA, 39 bases read in frame from base 1. As encoded in the germline V gene, CDR1 is KGHSH while CDR2 is LQKENI. V is cut by 3 bases and J by 10 bases, and the space between the germline ends is 15 bases. The High Capacity cDNA Reverse Transcription Kit was used to reverse transcribe all of the isolated RNA, meaning that expressed TCRB transcripts were what got sequenced. Deep immunoSEQ sequencing was applied to naive, central memory and regulatory T cell samples, giving an average of around 4 million total reads per sample. Sorted cells were lysed in RLT buffer and RNA was extracted with DNase-treated RNeasy Micro or Mini kits, depending on cell number. To prevent cross-contamination, each cell subset was processed individually, whereas patient and healthy donor samples were processed jointly. The immunoSEQ multiplex PCR was used to amplify TCRB sequences from cDNA, generating 87-bp fragments that spanned the CDR3 region. Sequencing of the amplicons was performed on the Illumina HiSeq platform. The authors' analysis ran thus. Synthetic template baselines were used to correct PCR bias computationally, reads within Hamming distance 2 were collapsed, and singletons that could not be merged were discarded. Reads were aligned against IMGT so that V, D and J genes, CDR3 length and insertions or deletions at six rearrangement sites could be assigned. Within each subset, clonotype counts were normalized to sorted cell number, and only after that were true diversity and Gini coefficients computed with the tcR R package. Repertoire sharing was quantified using the overlap coefficient calculated on TCRB nucleotide sequences. Here the immuneACCESS table is served through TCRdb, limited to in-frame sequences with V and J called. Missing clones are a known gap in these copies; in checked studies unresolved V genes cover under half, and the rest lacks a known reason. The V and J calls and clone size were taken over from that table, and D and trimming were inferred from the DNA. The sample table holds roughly 160,000 clones, of which over 6% were seen once. The ten largest clonotypes hold roughly 0.46% of the sample.

What the study reported, not specific to this receptor: Patients with type 1 diabetes made fewer insertions and deleted more nucleotides at VDJ recombination sites, implying thymic rearrangement abnormalities. Naive, central memory and regulatory TCRB repertoires appeared to be more alike among patients than among healthy donors. Because cDNA rather than genomic DNA was sequenced, highly expressing activated cells could have been over-represented, although no difference in activation and CD3 levels was found between groups. Shorter templates might have been favored by PCR, but patient and control samples were amplified and corrected together, so both groups would have been affected equally by any skew. Type 1 diabetes patients showed a moderate but significant shortening of TCRB CDR3 length in all four CD4+ subsets. Because small numbers of individuals were included in the HLA sub-analyses, any influence of HLA type on TCRB rearrangement was left unresolved.

A single peripheral blood draw of about 116 mL on average was collected from each donor into heparinised tubes. A BD FACSAria II was used to sort naive, central memory, regulatory and stem cell-like memory CD4+ T cells with a panel that included CD45RO, CCR7, CD25, CD127, CD95 and CD27. Every sorted population had a purity above 98%. PBMCs were separated immediately by Lymphoprep density gradient centrifugation and were stained directly, without being cultured. So that batch effects would be minimized, each experiment stained and sorted samples in pairs, pairing one healthy donor with one patient. Rearrangement joined TRBV18 to TRBJ1-2; tentative D gene TRBD1, with 5 bases matching. Sequenced input: central memory CD4+ T cells from blood. The clonotype comes from a man between 18 and 29 years old with type 1 diabetes. CDR3 region: CASSPGQGAAYTF. The DNA is TGTGCCAGCTCACCGGGGCAGGGTGCCGCCTACACCTTC.